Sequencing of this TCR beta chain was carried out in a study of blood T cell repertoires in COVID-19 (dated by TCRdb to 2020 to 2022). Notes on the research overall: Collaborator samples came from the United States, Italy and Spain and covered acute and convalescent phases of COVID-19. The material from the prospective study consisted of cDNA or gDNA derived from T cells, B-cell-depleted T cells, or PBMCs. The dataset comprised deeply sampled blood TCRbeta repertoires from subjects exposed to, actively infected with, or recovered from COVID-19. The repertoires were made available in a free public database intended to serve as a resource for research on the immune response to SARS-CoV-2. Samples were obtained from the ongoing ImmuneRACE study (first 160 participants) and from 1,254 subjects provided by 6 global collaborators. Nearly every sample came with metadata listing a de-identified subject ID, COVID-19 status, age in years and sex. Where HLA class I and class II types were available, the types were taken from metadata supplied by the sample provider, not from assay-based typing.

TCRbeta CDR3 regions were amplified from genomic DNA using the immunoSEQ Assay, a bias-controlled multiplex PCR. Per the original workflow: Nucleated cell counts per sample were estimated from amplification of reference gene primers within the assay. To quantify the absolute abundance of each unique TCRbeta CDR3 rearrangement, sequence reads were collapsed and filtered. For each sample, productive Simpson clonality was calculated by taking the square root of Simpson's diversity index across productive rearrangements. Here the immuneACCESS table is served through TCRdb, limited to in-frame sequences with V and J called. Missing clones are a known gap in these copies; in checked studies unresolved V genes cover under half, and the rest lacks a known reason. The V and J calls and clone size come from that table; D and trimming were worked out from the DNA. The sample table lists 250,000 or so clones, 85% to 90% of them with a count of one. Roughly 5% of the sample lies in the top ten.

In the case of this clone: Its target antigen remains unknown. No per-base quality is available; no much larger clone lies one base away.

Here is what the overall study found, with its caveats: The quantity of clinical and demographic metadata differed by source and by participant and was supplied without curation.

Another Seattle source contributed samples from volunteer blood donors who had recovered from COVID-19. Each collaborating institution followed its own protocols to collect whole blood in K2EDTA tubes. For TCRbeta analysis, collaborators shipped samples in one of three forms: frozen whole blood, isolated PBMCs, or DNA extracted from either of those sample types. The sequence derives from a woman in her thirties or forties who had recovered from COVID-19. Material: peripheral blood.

The CDR3 corresponds to CASSQEFDSHSPLHF. The DNA is TGTGCCAGCAGCCAAGAATTTGACAGCCACTCACCCCTCCACTTT. The rearrangement joined TRBV3-1 (or the pseudogene TRBV3-2) to TRBJ1-6, with a tentative D gene TRBD1 over 5 matching bases. The junction carries 13 bases between V and J, which are trimmed by 0 bases and 10 bases respectively. Reading from cysteine to phenylalanine, the CDR3 counts 15 amino acids. Just the 45-base CDR3 DNA is kept, in frame starting at base 1. CDR1 and CDR2 were assigned from the germline V gene (reference sequence) as LGHDT and YNNKEL.